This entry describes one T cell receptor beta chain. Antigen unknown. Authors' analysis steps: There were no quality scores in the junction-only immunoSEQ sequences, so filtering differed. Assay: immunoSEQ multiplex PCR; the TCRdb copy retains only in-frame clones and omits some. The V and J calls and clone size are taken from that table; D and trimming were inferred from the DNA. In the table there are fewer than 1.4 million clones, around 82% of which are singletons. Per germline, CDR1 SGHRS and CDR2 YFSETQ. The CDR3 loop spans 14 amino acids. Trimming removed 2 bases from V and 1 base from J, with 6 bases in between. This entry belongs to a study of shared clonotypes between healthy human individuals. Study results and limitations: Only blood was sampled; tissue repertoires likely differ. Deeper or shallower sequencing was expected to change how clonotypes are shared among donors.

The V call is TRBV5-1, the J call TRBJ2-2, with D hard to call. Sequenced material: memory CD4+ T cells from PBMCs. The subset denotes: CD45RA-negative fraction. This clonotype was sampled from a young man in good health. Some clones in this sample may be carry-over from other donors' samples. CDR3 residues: CASSFVENTGELFF. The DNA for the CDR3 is TGCGCCAGCAGCTTCGTCGAGAACACCGGGGAGCTGTTTTTT. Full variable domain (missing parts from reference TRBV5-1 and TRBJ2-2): KAGVTQTPRYLIKTRGQQVTLSCSPISGHRSVSWYQQTPGQGLQFLFEYFSETQRNKGNFPGRFSGRQFSNSRSEMNVSTLELGDSALYLCASSFVENTGELFFGEGSRLTVL.